These 31 T cell receptor beta chains were all obtained from the same sample, sequenced in a study of CD4 and CD8 cells across lung adenocarcinoma regions. A single record per CDR3 protein comes from TCRdb applying MiXCR to the PCR reads. This table holds 10,000 to 11,000 distinct CDR3 sequences, 53% found once. The source material was CD4+ T cells from the center of a lung tumor. These receptors were obtained from a male donor with lung adenocarcinoma. The CD4 and CD8 labels of this study may be unreliable.

This clonotype was seen a single time. One junction end disagrees with the germline gene, perhaps due to a read error. Written as DNA, the CDR3 is TGTGCCGGCAGCCGGGATTCTAGCACAGATACCCAGTATTTT. Its protein is CAGSRDSSTDTQYF. The genes are TRBV7-2 and TRBJ2-3, with D perhaps matching TRBD2 (5 bases). This CDR3 region has 14 residues. Germline values: CDR1 SGHTA, CDR2 FQGNSA.

J is TRBJ2-5 and V is TRBV7-2; D gene uncertain. The germline CDR1 and CDR2 sequences are SGHTA and FQGNSA. CDR3 size: 12 residues. The ends were cut back, 2 bases at V and 4 bases at J, with 5 bases in the middle. As DNA, the CDR3 is TGTGCCAGCAGCTTAATCGGAGAGACCCAGTACTTC. It translates to CASSLIGETQYF.

The V and J genes are TRBV6-1 and TRBJ2-3; 8 bases are a match to TRBD2. V was clipped by 7 bases and J by 4 bases; unmatched bases: 7. The CDR3 is 14 residues long. Germline assignment: CDR1 MNHNS and CDR2 SASEGT. CDR3 sequence (DNA): TGTGCCAGCAAGAGAAGCGGGAGTGCAGATACGCAGTATTTT. This translates into CASKRSGSADTQYF.

This clonotype was observed a few times. The chain employs TRBV7-6 and TRBJ2-1, with TRBD1 matching over 7 bases. V lost 2 bases, J lost 6 bases, and 7 bases stayed unmatched. Germline V gene sequence: CDR1 SGHVS, CDR2 FNYEAQ. The CDR3 covers 15 residues. CDR3 sequence: CASSLTGEGVNEQFF. In nucleotides, the CDR3 is TGTGCCAGCAGCTTAACAGGGGAAGGGGTCAATGAGCAGTTCTTC.

The chain links TRBV10-2 to TRBJ2-3; tentatively, D is TRBD2 (6 bases). This CDR3 has 16 residues. V lost 8 bases to trimming and J lost 5 bases, with 23 bases between them. Per the germline V gene, CDR1 is WSHSY and CDR2 is SAAADI. Written as DNA, the CDR3 is TGCGCCAGCGGGGACTCGGGGTGGCGGGACCAAGATACGCAGTATTTT. This sequence encodes CASGDSGWRDQDTQYF.

In this sample, this clonotype is medium-sized. V gene TRBV6-5 combines with J gene TRBJ2-2; 8 positions agree with TRBD1. V shed 8 bases and J 5 bases; nucleotides not matched to a gene: 10. Per germline, CDR1 MNHEY and CDR2 SVGAGI. The CDR3 consists of 15 residues. DNA of the CDR3: TGTGCCAGCCTGTGGGGGACAGGAGAGACCGGGGAGCTGTTTTTT. Translated: CASLWGTGETGELFF.

This clonotype appeared once. The CDR3 DNA is TGTGCCAGCAGTCACGAACGGTCAAATGAGCAGTACTTC. Translated: CASSHERSNEQYF. The chain joins TRBV7-9 to TRBJ2-5; D remains ambiguous. Germline values: CDR1 SEHNR, CDR2 FQNEAQ (reference sequence). The CDR3 is 13 amino acids. V dropped 6 bases and J dropped 11 bases, with 19 bases sitting between them.

This clonotype was observed at least ten times. The rearrangement links TRBV6-1 to TRBJ2-4, with 7 nucleotides matching TRBD1. Germline CDR1 MNHNS, CDR2 SASEGT. The CDR3 length is 13 residues. V lost 6 bases and J lost 13; bases outside the gene matches: 12. The CDR3 is CASSRDSYNEQYF. DNA for the CDR3: TGTGCCAGCAGCCGGGACAGCTACAATGAGCAGTACTTC.

The chain is built from TRBV6-1 and TRBJ2-5; 9 nucleotides agree with TRBD2. This CDR3 comprises 14 residues. The V gene's germline CDR1 is MNHNS and CDR2 SASEGT. V lost 3 bases and J lost 5; bases outside the gene matches: 4. Here the CDR3 reads CASSDASGMETQYF. The CDR3 nucleotides read TGTGCCAGCAGTGATGCTAGCGGGATGGAGACCCAGTACTTC.

J is TRBJ2-1 and V is TRBV7-2, with D perhaps TRBD1 (6 bases). The J call may be mistaken, given a closer DNA end match to TRBJ2-7. CDR3 length: 17 amino acids. Per germline, CDR1 SGHTA and CDR2 FQGNSA. CDR3 protein: CASSLGVQGILPYEQYF. CDR3 DNA sequence: TGTGCCAGCAGCTTAGGTGTACAGGGTATCCTCCCCTACGAGCAGTACTTC.

The rearrangement links TRBV27 to TRBJ2-3; D perhaps matches TRBD1 (7 bases). Trimming removed 6 bases at V and 4 bases at J, with 29 bases between. CDR1 and CDR2 (germline): MNHEY, SMNVEV (reference sequence). The CDR3 has 19 amino acids. The CDR3: CASRATGVVGQSDPDTQYF. The CDR3 DNA is TGTGCCAGCAGAGCCACGGGGGTGGTGGGACAGTCTGACCCAGATACGCAGTATTTT.

A few counts support this clonotype. This may stem from a read error, because a much larger clone lies one nucleotide away. This chain joins TRBV6-5 and TRBJ2-1; possibly TRBD2 for D (5 bases). The ends were cut back, 0 bases at V and 13 bases at J, with 19 bases in the middle. Germline assignment: CDR1 MNHEY and CDR2 SVGAGI. The CDR3 extends over 15 amino acids. This CDR3 is CASSYSAQLGQTQFF. The CDR3 coding sequence is TGTGCCAGCAGTTACTCGGCCCAACTAGGTCAGACCCAGTTCTTC.

By sample fraction, this clonotype is large (0.1 to 1%). The rearrangement joins TRBV6-5 to TRBJ2-5; no definite D call. The germline gives CDR1 MNHEY, CDR2 SVGAGI. This CDR3 comprises 13 residues. V dropped 4 bases and J dropped 1 base, with 7 bases sitting between them. The CDR3 is CASSSEIQETQYF. Here the CDR3 DNA reads TGTGCCAGCAGTTCCGAGATCCAAGAGACCCAGTACTTC.

The chain links TRBV7-6 to TRBJ2-3; TRBD1 matches at 9 bases. V gave up 1 base and J gave up 4 bases; unmatched junction bases: 12. The CDR3 runs to 18 residues. Germline V CDR1 and CDR2: SGHVS, FNYEAQ. In DNA form, the CDR3 reads TGTGCCAGCAGCTTAGGTGGATGGGGGACAGGGAATGCAGATACGCAGTATTTT. Amino acids: CASSLGGWGTGNADTQYF.

The genes are TRBV6-1 and TRBJ2-7; the D is unclear. CDR1 and CDR2 (germline): MNHNS, SASEGT. V was cut by 7 bases and J by 0 bases, with 16 bases left in between. CDR3 length: 15 amino acids. The CDR3 DNA reads TGTGCCAGCACCCCACAAGGCTCTTGCTCCTACGAGCAGTACTTC. As protein: CASTPQGSCSYEQYF.

In this sample, this clonotype turned up a few times. The V call is TRBV6-5, the J call TRBJ2-7; the D call may be TRBD1 or TRBD2 (5 bases each). Looked up from germline, CDR1 is MNHEY and CDR2 is SVGAGI. V lost 2 bases to trimming and J lost 4 bases, with 9 bases between them. The length of the CDR3 is 13 residues. The CDR3 sequence: CASSYRDGYEQYF. CDR3 bases: TGTGCCAGCAGTTACCGGGACGGATACGAGCAGTACTTC.

The V and J genes are TRBV6-1 and TRBJ2-1; possibly TRBD2 for D (5 bases). The CDR3 runs 12 residues. CDR1 is MNHNS, CDR2 SASEGT, per germline. V was pared by 8 bases and J by 6 bases, with 11 bases between. CDR3 in amino acids: CASGRGSNEQFF. The CDR3 DNA is TGTGCCAGCGGACGGGGATCCAATGAGCAGTTCTTC.

This clonotype was seen repeatedly, ten times or more. The chain links TRBV6-1 to TRBJ1-1; perhaps TRBD1 as D (6 bases). Between the trimmed V and J ends, which lost 6 bases and 1 base, there was a span of 15 bases. The V gene's germline CDR1 is MNHNS and CDR2 SASEGT. This CDR3 has 15 residues. DNA of the CDR3: TGTGCCAGCAGCCGACAGGAACAGGGGAACACTGAAGCTTTCTTT. Its translation: CASSRQEQGNTEAFF.

The chain employs TRBV6-1 and TRBJ1-2; no clear D. V was clipped by 6 bases and J by 0 bases, with 8 bases between them. Germline V gene sequence: CDR1 MNHNS, CDR2 SASEGT. This CDR3 spans 13 amino acids. The CDR3 loop reads CASSLGANYGYTF. Here the CDR3 DNA reads TGTGCCAGCAGCCTAGGAGCTAACTATGGCTACACCTTC.

This clonotype was counted only a few times. V is TRBV27 and J is TRBJ2-1; D may match TRBD1 or TRBD2 (7 bases each). TRBJ2-7 matches the DNA end more closely, so the J call is doubtful. This CDR3 spans 17 amino acids. CDR1 is MNHEY and CDR2 is SMNVEV in the germline V gene (reference sequence). The CDR3 DNA follows: TGTGCCAGCAGATCGGGAGGAGGGGGCCGGGCGACAGAGACGCAGTACTTC. As protein: CASRSGGGGRATETQYF.

This clonotype was detected only once. V and J are TRBV6-1 and TRBJ2-5; D gene unclear. The CDR3 is made up of 15 amino acids. Between the trimmed V and J ends, which lost 5 bases and 11 bases, there was a span of 24 bases. Germline V gene sequence: CDR1 MNHNS, CDR2 SASEGT. CDR3 region: CASSQATYRLNEQYF. The DNA for the CDR3 is TGTGCCAGCAGTCAGGCTACATACCGGCTTAATGAGCAGTACTTC.

V and J are TRBV7-2 and TRBJ1-1; 7 nucleotides align to TRBD1. The CDR3 is 14 residues long. V lost 4 bases to trimming and J lost 6 bases; unmatched junction nucleotides: 8. Germline CDR1 is SGHTA and CDR2 is FQGNSA. The CDR3: CASSSQTGRAEAFF. DNA for the CDR3: TGTGCCAGCAGCTCTCAGACAGGGAGGGCTGAAGCTTTCTTT.

This chain connects TRBV27 to TRBJ2-2; 7 nucleotides agree with TRBD1. The J call could be wrong; TRBJ2-3 is a better fit for the DNA end. Germline values: CDR1 MNHEY, CDR2 SMNVEV (reference sequence). The CDR3 extends over 14 amino acids. CDR3 loop: CASRQGLVTEEQYF. In nucleotides, the CDR3 is TGTGCCAGCAGACAGGGGCTGGTTACCGAGGAGCAGTATTTT.

This clonotype appeared a single time. CDR3 loop: CASSYKEVGFKNTQYF. For the CDR3, the DNA is TGTGCCAGCAGTTATAAGGAGGTGGGCTTCAAAAACACGCAGTATTTT. The gene calls are TRBV6-5 and TRBJ2-3, with D possibly TRBD2 on 5 matching bases. The CDR3 totals 16 residues. Per the germline V gene, CDR1 is MNHEY and CDR2 is SVGAGI. The ends were cut back, 3 bases at V and 9 bases at J, with 22 bases in the middle.

J is TRBJ2-1 and V is TRBV6-1, with 8 positions matching TRBD2. Near its end, the DNA agrees better with TRBJ2-4, so the J call may be wrong. The CDR3 length is 15 residues. From germline, CDR1 is MNHNS and CDR2 SASEGT. The CDR3 reads CGAGGGSGAQKTQYF. The CDR3 DNA reads TGTGGCGCGGGGGGTGGGAGCGGAGCCCAAAAGACTCAGTACTTC.

In regard to this clonotype: At one end, the junction sequence differs from germline, possibly due to a read error. The V call is TRBV6-1, the J call TRBJ2-4; D may be TRBD1 (6 bases). The CDR3 sequence is 16 residues long. Germline-derived CDR1 and CDR2 are MNHNS and SASEGT. The CDR3 reads CASSVPGLGAKDTQYF. CDR3 bases: TGTGCCAGCAGTGTCCCGGGGCTGGGGGCCAAAGATACGCAGTATTTC.

This clonotype counts as large (0.1 to 1%). The chain carries TRBV6-1 and TRBJ2-7, with 8 bases fitting TRBD2. The CDR3 contains 15 residues. The germline V gene has CDR1 MNHNS and CDR2 SASEGT. V lost 2 bases, J lost 0 bases, and 3 bases stayed unmatched. The CDR3 here is CASSESGGSSYEQYF. In DNA, the CDR3 is TGTGCCAGCAGTGAATCGGGAGGGAGCTCCTACGAGCAGTACTTC.

This clonotype is termed large (0.1 to 1%). This chain joins TRBV6-5 and TRBJ2-3, with 15 bases fitting TRBD2. From germline, CDR1 is MNHEY and CDR2 SVGAGI. The CDR3 extends over 20 amino acids. V shed 4 bases, J shed 2 bases, and the junction held 13 bases outside the gene matches. The CDR3 loop reads CASSSPLPGLAGGSTDTQYF. CDR3 DNA sequence: TGTGCCAGCAGTTCCCCGCTTCCGGGACTAGCGGGAGGATCCACAGATACGCAGTATTTT.

Turning to this clonotype: At one end the junction does not follow the germline gene, possibly because of a read error. The V gene is TRBV7-7, the J gene TRBJ2-2, with TRBD1 matching over 12 bases. The germline gives CDR1 SSHAT, CDR2 FNYEAQ (reference sequence). The CDR3 length is 16 residues. Written as DNA, the CDR3 is TGTGCTAGCAGCTTCGGGACAGGGGGCGAGTTCGGGGAGCTGTTTTTT. Protein: CASSFGTGGEFGELFF.

This clonotype counts as medium-sized (0.01 to 0.1%). The chain has TRBV12-3 or TRBV12-4 and TRBJ2-1; D ambiguous. V lost 8 bases and J lost 7, with 12 bases in between. The CDR3 has 12 amino acids. The DNA of the CDR3 is TGTGCCAGCGGAAACGTGGGAAATGAGCAGTTCTTC. Translation gives CASGNVGNEQFF.

Here the CDR3 reads CASSSPTSGGLSSYNEQFF. The CDR3 DNA is TGTGCCAGCAGCAGCCCTACTAGCGGGGGTCTGAGCTCCTACAATGAGCAGTTCTTC. The chain carries TRBV7-2 and TRBJ2-1, with 11 bases that match TRBD2. With 5 bases clipped from V and 0 bases from J, the junction kept 12 bases outside the gene matches. There are 19 residues in the CDR3. CDR1 and CDR2 from the germline V gene are SGHTA and FQGNSA.